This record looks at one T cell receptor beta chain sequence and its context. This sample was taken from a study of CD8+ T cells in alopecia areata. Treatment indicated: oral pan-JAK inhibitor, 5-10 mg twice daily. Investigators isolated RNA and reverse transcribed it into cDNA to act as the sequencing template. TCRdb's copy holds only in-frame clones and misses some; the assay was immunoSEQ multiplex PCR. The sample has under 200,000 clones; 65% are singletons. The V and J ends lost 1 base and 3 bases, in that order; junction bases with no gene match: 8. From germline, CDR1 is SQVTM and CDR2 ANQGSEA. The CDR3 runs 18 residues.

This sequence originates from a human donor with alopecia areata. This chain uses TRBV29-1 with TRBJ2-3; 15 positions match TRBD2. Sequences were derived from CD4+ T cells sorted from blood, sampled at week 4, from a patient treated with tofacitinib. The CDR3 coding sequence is TGCAGCGTTGAAGTATCGGGACTAGCGGGGGGTCGTACAGATACGCAGTATTTT. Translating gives CSVEVSGLAGGRTDTQYF.